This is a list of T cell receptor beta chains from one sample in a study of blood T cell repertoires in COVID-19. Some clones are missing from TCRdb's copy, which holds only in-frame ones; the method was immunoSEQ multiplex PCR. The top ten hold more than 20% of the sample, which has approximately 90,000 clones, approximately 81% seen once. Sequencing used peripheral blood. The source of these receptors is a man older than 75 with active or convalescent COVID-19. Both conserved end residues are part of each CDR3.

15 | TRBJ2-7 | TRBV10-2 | CASRPGQGFFDEQYF
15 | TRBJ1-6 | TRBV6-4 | CASSETAHSRSPLHF
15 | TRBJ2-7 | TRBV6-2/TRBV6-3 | CASSYQRTSRYEQYF
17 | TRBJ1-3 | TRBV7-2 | CASSLDPPQGSGNTIYF
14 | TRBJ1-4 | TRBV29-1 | CSVEVPGQNEKLFF
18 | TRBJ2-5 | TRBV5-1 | CASSLGGLAVTYQETQYF
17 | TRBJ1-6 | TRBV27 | CASRRGAGGTYNSPLHF
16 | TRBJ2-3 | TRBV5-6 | CASSSTSGGAEDTQYF
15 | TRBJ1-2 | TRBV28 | CASSPPGGVFYGYTF
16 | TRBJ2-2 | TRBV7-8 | CASSLGTGPNTGELFF
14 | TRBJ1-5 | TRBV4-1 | CASSQGQYNQPQHF
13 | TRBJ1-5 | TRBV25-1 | CASSGPRHQPQHF
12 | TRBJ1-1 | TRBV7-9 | CASSFPVPEAFF
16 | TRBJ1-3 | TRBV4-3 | CASSRVHRSSGNTIYF
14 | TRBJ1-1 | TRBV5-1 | CASSLGADGSEAFF
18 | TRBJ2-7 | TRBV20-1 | CSASPGEGDGRRAYEQYF
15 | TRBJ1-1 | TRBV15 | CATSRDGERSVLAFF
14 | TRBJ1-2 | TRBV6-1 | CASSELEQSYGYTF
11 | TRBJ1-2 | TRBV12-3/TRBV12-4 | CASSYRDGYTF
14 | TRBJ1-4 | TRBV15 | CATGTGGFSEKLFF
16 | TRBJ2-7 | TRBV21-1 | CASSSGLAGGRYEQYF
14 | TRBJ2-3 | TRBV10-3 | CAMGDRGQTDTQYF
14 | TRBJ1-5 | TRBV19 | CASSIVPGNQPQHF
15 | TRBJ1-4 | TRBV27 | CASSFRGAVNEKLFF
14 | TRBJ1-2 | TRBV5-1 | CASSLGGTNYGYTF
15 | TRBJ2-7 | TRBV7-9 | CASSSRDRDFYEQYF
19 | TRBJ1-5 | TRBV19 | CASSIDRPIGGGVDQPQHF
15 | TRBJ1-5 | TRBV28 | CASSFSVDSNQPQHF
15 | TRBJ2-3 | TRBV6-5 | CATITLAGYTDTQYF
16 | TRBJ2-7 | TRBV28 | CASSLVTGGLGYEQYF
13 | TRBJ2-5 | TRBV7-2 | CASSLVVQETQYF
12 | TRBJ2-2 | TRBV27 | CASSFGTGELFF
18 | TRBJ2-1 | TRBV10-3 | CAISEFDPGTTTHNEQFF
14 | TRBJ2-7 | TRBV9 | CASSVGAGTYEQYF
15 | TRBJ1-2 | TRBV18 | CASSPDPDRSQGYTF
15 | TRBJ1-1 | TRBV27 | CASSLSNRVYTEAFF
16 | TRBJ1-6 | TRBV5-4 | CASSVDQGARNSPLHF
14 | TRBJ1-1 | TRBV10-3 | CAISVEGTNTEAFF
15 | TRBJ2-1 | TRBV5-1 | CASRLTGGSSGEQFF
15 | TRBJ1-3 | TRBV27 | CASPGGALSGNTIYF
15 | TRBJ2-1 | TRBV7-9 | CASTPRGGSYNEQFF
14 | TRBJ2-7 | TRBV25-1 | CASSFLESSYEQYF
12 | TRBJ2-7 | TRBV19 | CASSDSAYEQYF
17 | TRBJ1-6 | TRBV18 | CASSPSVGRGLNSPLHF
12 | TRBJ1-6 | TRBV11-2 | CASSYNNSPLHF
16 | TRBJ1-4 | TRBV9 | CASSAGHQGYGEKLFF
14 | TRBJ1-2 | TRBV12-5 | CASGADRGVGGYTF
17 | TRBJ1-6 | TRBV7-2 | CASSLASGRAGNSPLHF